A single sample gave rise to the 21 T cell receptor beta chains below, sequenced in a study of shared clonotypes between healthy human individuals (dated by TCRdb to the early 2020s). Receptor libraries were prepared by the immunoSEQ multiplex PCR assay. Entries here come from immuneACCESS through TCRdb and include only in-frame sequences with V and J called. Some clones fail to appear in such tables; in the studies checked, an unresolved V gene covers under half of the shortfall, and the cause of the remainder is unknown. For this sample the table gives about 2.4 million clones, of which roughly 93% were detected only once. The ten largest clones add up to around 0.37% of the sample. Sequencing was performed on naive CD4+ T cells from PBMCs. The sample's cell subset or site, from its label and the paper: CD45RA+ positively selected. Every receptor here comes from a man aged 18 to 35 in good health. Some clones in this sample may be carry-over from other donors' samples.

The V call is TRBV2, the J call TRBJ2-7; D is perhaps TRBD2 (6 bases). V was cut by 7 bases and J by 2 bases, with 21 bases left in between. CDR1 is SNHLY, CDR2 FYNNEI, per germline. The CDR3 spans 16 residues. Here the CDR3 DNA reads TGTGCCAGCAAGATGTGGGAGGTCCTGCCGACCTACGAGCAGTACTTC. The encoded protein is CASKMWEVLPTYEQYF.

The gene calls are TRBV7-2 and TRBJ2-3; possible D gene TRBD2, 6 bases. Trimming removed 5 bases at V and 4 bases at J, with 19 bases between. CDR3 length: 16 amino acids. The V gene's germline CDR1 is SGHTA and CDR2 FQGNSA. The CDR3 DNA is TGTGCCAGCAGCCTAAAGACGATTGGGACTTCAGATACGCAGTATTTT. This gives the protein CASSLKTIGTSDTQYF.

This clone was counted a single time. The rearrangement links TRBV7-3 to TRBJ1-1; D uncertain. Per germline, CDR1 SGHTA and CDR2 FQGTGA. The CDR3 runs to 15 residues. V lost 5 bases to trimming and J lost 0 bases, with 13 bases between them. The CDR3 reads CASSPEFGMNTEAFF. CDR3 sequence (DNA): TGTGCCAGCAGCCCAGAGTTTGGGATGAACACTGAAGCTTTCTTT.

V usage is TRBV20-1 and J usage is TRBJ2-7; a possible D gene is TRBD1 (6 bases). Germline values: CDR1 DFQATT, CDR2 SNEGSKA (reference sequence). V was clipped by 5 bases and J by 5 bases, with 10 bases between them. The CDR3 is made up of 11 amino acids. In nucleotides, the CDR3 is TGCAGTGCTTCGACAGGCCACGAGCAGTACTTC. It codes for CSASTGHEQYF.

V usage is TRBV9 and J usage is TRBJ2-7; TRBD1 aligns across 8 bases. J lost 4 bases, V lost 3 bases, and 9 bases had no gene match. CDR1 and CDR2 from the germline V gene are SGDLS and YYNGEE. This CDR3 region has 15 residues. The CDR3 bases are TGTGCCAGCAGCGCGCGCGGGACAGGAGCGTACGAGCAGTACTTC. It translates to CASSARGTGAYEQYF.

This sequence joins TRBV5-5 and TRBJ2-4; 8 positions match TRBD1. Germline loops: CDR1 SGHKS, CDR2 YYEKEE (reference sequence). CDR3 length equals 14 residues. J lost 1 base, V lost 5 bases, and 2 bases had no gene match. The CDR3 bases are TGTGCCAGCAGGGACAGGGAGGCCAAAAACATTCAGTACTTC. Translating gives CASRDREAKNIQYF. Full variable domain (rest looked up from reference TRBV5-5 and TRBJ2-4): DAGVTQSPTHLIKTRGQQVTLRCSPISGHKSVSWYQQVLGQGPQFIFQYYEKEERGRGNFPDRFSARQFPNYSSELNVNALLLGDSALYLCASRDREAKNIQYFGAGTRLSVL.

The chain uses TRBV28 and TRBJ2-7; D uncertain. The germline V gene has CDR1 MDHEN and CDR2 SYDVKM. V was cut by 7 bases and J by 1 base, with 14 bases left in between. This CDR3 has 14 residues. The CDR3 loop is CASKQGGGSYEQYF. CDR3 bases: TGTGCCAGCAAACAAGGCGGTGGTTCCTACGAGCAGTACTTC.

V is TRBV6-5 and J is TRBJ2-1, with 13 positions matching TRBD2. The ends lost 4 bases at V and 12 bases at J; junction bases unmatched: 9. Germline-derived CDR1 and CDR2 are MNHEY and SVGAGI. This CDR3 is built from 15 residues. CDR3 region: CASSSTSGRARRQFF. CDR3 coding DNA: TGTGCCAGCAGTTCAACTAGCGGGAGGGCGAGGAGGCAGTTCTTC.

This clone appeared once. V is TRBV4-1 and J is TRBJ2-1; 8 bases agree with TRBD2. Losses at the gene ends were 0 bases for V and 2 bases for J; bases not matched to a gene: 3. Germline V CDR1 and CDR2: MGHRA, YSYEKL. CDR3 length equals 16 residues. This chain's CDR3 is CASSQEEAGAYNEQFF. In nucleotides, the CDR3 is TGCGCCAGCAGCCAAGAGGAAGCGGGAGCCTACAATGAGCAGTTCTTC.

This chain uses TRBV30 with TRBJ2-7; TRBD1 agrees at 7 bases. J lost 4 bases, V lost 2 bases, and 8 bases had no gene match. The CDR3 totals 14 residues. Germline V CDR1 and CDR2: GTSNPN, SVGIG (reference sequence). The CDR3 loop is CAWSTSLTGYEQYF. The CDR3 DNA reads as TGTGCCTGGAGTACATCTTTGACAGGGTACGAGCAGTACTTC.

The DNA for the CDR3 is TGTGCCAGCAGCCCTATGCGGGACCCCGAACAGTTTTTT. Translating it yields CASSPMRDPEQFF. The chain uses TRBV7-9 and TRBJ2-2, with D possibly matching TRBD2 (6 bases). Germline CDR1 is SEHNR and CDR2 is FQNEAQ (reference sequence). CDR3 size: 13 residues. Trimming took 5 bases from V and 16 from J, leaving 20 bases between them. The full variable domain, with the rest looked up from reference TRBV7-9 and TRBJ2-2, is DTGVSQNPRHKITKRGQNVTFRCDPISEHNRLYWYRQTLGQGPEFLTYFQNEAQLEKSRLLSDRFSAERPKGSFSTLEIQRTEQGDSAMYLCASSPMRDPEQFFGEGSRLTVL.

The chain uses TRBV11-2 and TRBJ1-1, with D unresolved. Germline assignment: CDR1 SGHAT and CDR2 FQNNGV. V lost 0 bases and J lost 3, with 8 bases in between. The CDR3 extends over 14 amino acids. This CDR3 is CASSLEASYTEAFF. The CDR3 DNA reads as TGTGCCAGCAGCTTAGAAGCCAGCTACACTGAAGCTTTCTTT.

The V gene is TRBV7-9, the J gene TRBJ1-5; D not certain. CDR3 length equals 12 residues. Germline V gives CDR1 SEHNR, CDR2 FQNEAQ (reference sequence). V was trimmed by 4 bases and J by 5 bases, leaving 6 bases between them. CDR3 DNA: TGTGCCAGCAGCTCCCCATATCAGCCCCAGCATTTT. Translating it yields CASSSPYQPQHF.

V is TRBV5-1 and J is TRBJ2-4; 11 bases match TRBD2. The germline CDR1 and CDR2 sequences are SGHRS and YFSETQ. The CDR3 length is 16 residues. V was pared by 0 bases and J by 5 bases, with 4 bases of the junction left unmatched. DNA of the CDR3: TGCGCCAGCAGCTTGGAAATTAGCGGGAGGGAAAACATTCAGTACTTC. Encoded protein: CASSLEISGRENIQYF.

The V and J genes are TRBV7-9 and TRBJ1-2; D is unclear. CDR3 length: 13 residues. Germline-derived CDR1 and CDR2 are SEHNR and FQNEAQ (reference sequence). With 5 bases removed from V and 8 bases from J, the gap between germline ends came to 15 bases. The CDR3 region is CASSPMSGRGYTF. Written as DNA, the CDR3 is TGTGCCAGCAGCCCCATGAGCGGCCGGGGCTACACCTTC.

This chain joins TRBV5-6 and TRBJ1-2, with TRBD1 as a possible D gene (5 bases). Germline V gene sequence: CDR1 SGHDT, CDR2 YYEEEE. Trimming removed 0 bases from V and 0 bases from J, with 15 bases in between. The CDR3 contains 17 residues. The CDR3 region is CASSLGSDGGPNYGYTF. CDR3 DNA: TGTGCCAGCAGCTTGGGGTCGGACGGGGGACCTAACTATGGCTACACCTTC. The full variable domain, rest sourced from reference TRBV5-6 and TRBJ1-2, is DAGVTQSPTHLIKTRGQQVTLRCSPKSGHDTVSWYQQALGQGPQFIFQYYEEEERQRGNFPDRFSGHQFPNYSSELNVNALLLGDSALYLCASSLGSDGGPNYGYTFGSGTRLTVV.

Only one count was recorded for this clone. J is TRBJ2-6 and V is TRBV5-4, with D unclear. The CDR3 loop spans 12 amino acids. Between the trimmed V and J ends, which lost 0 bases and 5 bases, there was a span of 0 bases. Germline V gene data show CDR1 as SGHNT and CDR2 as YYREEE (reference sequence). In DNA, the CDR3 is TGTGCCAGCAGCTTGGGGGCCAACGTCCTGACTTTC. The encoded protein is CASSLGANVLTF.

The chain is built from TRBV9 and TRBJ2-7; the D is unclear. V lost 0 bases and J lost 1, with 11 bases in between. This CDR3 region has 15 residues. Per the germline V gene, CDR1 is SGDLS and CDR2 is YYNGEE. The chain's CDR3 is CASSVGWPQSYEQYF. The CDR3 DNA is TGTGCCAGCAGCGTAGGATGGCCACAGTCCTACGAGCAGTACTTC.

This clone was seen just once. V usage is TRBV7-2 and J usage is TRBJ2-2; possible D gene TRBD1, 6 bases. Germline CDR1 SGHTA, CDR2 FQGNSA. CDR3 length: 17 residues. V was pared by 5 bases and J by 0 bases, with 16 bases between. The CDR3 DNA reads TGTGCCAGCAGCCCTCCTCGGGGACAAACGAACACCGGGGAGCTGTTTTTT. This codes for CASSPPRGQTNTGELFF.

For this clone: Other DNA sequences in the same sample also yield this CDR3. The V gene is TRBV5-1, the J gene TRBJ1-1; 9 bases are a match to TRBD1. V dropped 4 bases and J dropped 0; count of bases not matched to a gene: 4. Germline V gene sequence: CDR1 SGHRS, CDR2 YFSETQ. CDR3 length equals 15 residues. In DNA, the CDR3 is TGCGCCAGCAGCCCGCGGACAGGGGTGAACACTGAAGCTTTCTTT. Translating gives CASSPRTGVNTEAFF.

On this clone: A junction boundary mismatches the germline segment, possibly from a read error. Other DNA sequences in the sample encode the same CDR3. The chain recombines TRBV28 with TRBJ1-5, with D possibly matching TRBD1 (5 bases). CDR3 length: 14 amino acids. From germline, CDR1 is MDHEN and CDR2 SYDVKM. The CDR3 DNA follows: TGTGCCAGCAGTTTGGTAGGGACTAATCAACCCCAGCATTTT. Amino acids: CASSLVGTNQPQHF.